This is a list of T cell receptor beta chains from one sample in a study of T-cell reconstitution after alpha-beta-depleted transplantation in children. TCRdb processed the PCR reads anew with MiXCR; each CDR3 protein has one entry. The sample has around 15,000 distinct CDR3 sequences; roughly 7.8% are singletons. Sequencing used PBMCs, mostly from graft donor cells, obtained 60 days after TCRalphabeta/CD19-depleted stem cell transplant. The receptors derive from a boy under two years old who had a stem cell transplant for Wiskott-Aldrich syndrome, so the T cells may come from the graft donor. Both conserved end residues are trimmed from each CDR3. Fields, in order: V gene, D gene, J gene, CDR3 protein. A D gene is named only where the DNA matches it firmly.

V: TRBV6-6; D: NA; J: TRBJ2-3; CDR3: ASSYSPDTQY
V: TRBV10-3; D: NA; J: TRBJ2-1; CDR3: AISTYYNEQF
V: TRBV28; D: TRBD2; J: TRBJ2-5; CDR3: ASSRSSGGQETQY
V: TRBV4-3; D: NA; J: TRBJ2-7; CDR3: ASSQYPGYEQY
V: TRBV7-9; D: NA; J: TRBJ2-7; CDR3: ASSLVGGAHEQY
V: TRBV2; D: NA; J: TRBJ2-3; CDR3: ASSVIPGTDTQY
V: TRBV30; D: NA; J: TRBJ1-2; CDR3: AGLDRTGGYT
V: TRBV7-9; D: TRBD1; J: TRBJ2-7; CDR3: ASSSLTGKSTYEQY
V: TRBV11-2; D: NA; J: TRBJ2-5; CDR3: ASSPRAAQETQY
V: TRBV4-1; D: TRBD2; J: TRBJ2-1; CDR3: ASSPRVLAGSCEQF
V: TRBV7-9; D: NA; J: TRBJ2-1; CDR3: ASSLEAFNEQF
V: TRBV5-5; D: NA; J: TRBJ2-7; CDR3: ASSCTQGYEQY
V: TRBV12-3/TRBV12-4; D: TRBD1; J: TRBJ1-1; CDR3: ASSLTGTGSTEAF
V: TRBV5-1; D: TRBD1; J: TRBJ2-4; CDR3: ASSLGGTGQNIQY
V: TRBV14; D: NA; J: TRBJ2-7; CDR3: ASSLSPLYSYEQY
V: TRBV20-1; D: TRBD2; J: TRBJ2-7; CDR3: SAPDTSGSGTYEQY
V: TRBV6-1; D: TRBD2; J: TRBJ2-1; CDR3: ASSEILAGGPKF
V: TRBV5-5; D: TRBD2; J: TRBJ2-5; CDR3: ASSRLLAGGPQETQY
V: TRBV5-1; D: NA; J: TRBJ1-1; CDR3: ASSLFGRINTEAF
V: TRBV27; D: TRBD1; J: TRBJ2-3; CDR3: ASRYGQGSTDTQY
V: TRBV20-1; D: TRBD2; J: TRBJ2-1; CDR3: SGGRGVLPEF
V: TRBV20-1; D: TRBD2; J: TRBJ2-1; CDR3: SARVPGGRGEQF
V: TRBV5-4; D: NA; J: TRBJ1-2; CDR3: ASSSSRGARGYT
V: TRBV19; D: NA; J: TRBJ1-6; CDR3: ASRSGPFDSPLH
V: TRBV7-9; D: NA; J: TRBJ1-6; CDR3: ASSLGKGESPLH
V: TRBV11-2; D: TRBD1; J: TRBJ2-3; CDR3: ASSAGTVLPDTQY
V: TRBV29-1; D: NA; J: TRBJ2-5; CDR3: SARTGAGETQY
V: TRBV19; D: TRBD1; J: TRBJ2-2; CDR3: ASWDRGNTGELF
V: TRBV11-1; D: TRBD2; J: TRBJ2-1; CDR3: ASSLYRTQLAGDKYNEQF